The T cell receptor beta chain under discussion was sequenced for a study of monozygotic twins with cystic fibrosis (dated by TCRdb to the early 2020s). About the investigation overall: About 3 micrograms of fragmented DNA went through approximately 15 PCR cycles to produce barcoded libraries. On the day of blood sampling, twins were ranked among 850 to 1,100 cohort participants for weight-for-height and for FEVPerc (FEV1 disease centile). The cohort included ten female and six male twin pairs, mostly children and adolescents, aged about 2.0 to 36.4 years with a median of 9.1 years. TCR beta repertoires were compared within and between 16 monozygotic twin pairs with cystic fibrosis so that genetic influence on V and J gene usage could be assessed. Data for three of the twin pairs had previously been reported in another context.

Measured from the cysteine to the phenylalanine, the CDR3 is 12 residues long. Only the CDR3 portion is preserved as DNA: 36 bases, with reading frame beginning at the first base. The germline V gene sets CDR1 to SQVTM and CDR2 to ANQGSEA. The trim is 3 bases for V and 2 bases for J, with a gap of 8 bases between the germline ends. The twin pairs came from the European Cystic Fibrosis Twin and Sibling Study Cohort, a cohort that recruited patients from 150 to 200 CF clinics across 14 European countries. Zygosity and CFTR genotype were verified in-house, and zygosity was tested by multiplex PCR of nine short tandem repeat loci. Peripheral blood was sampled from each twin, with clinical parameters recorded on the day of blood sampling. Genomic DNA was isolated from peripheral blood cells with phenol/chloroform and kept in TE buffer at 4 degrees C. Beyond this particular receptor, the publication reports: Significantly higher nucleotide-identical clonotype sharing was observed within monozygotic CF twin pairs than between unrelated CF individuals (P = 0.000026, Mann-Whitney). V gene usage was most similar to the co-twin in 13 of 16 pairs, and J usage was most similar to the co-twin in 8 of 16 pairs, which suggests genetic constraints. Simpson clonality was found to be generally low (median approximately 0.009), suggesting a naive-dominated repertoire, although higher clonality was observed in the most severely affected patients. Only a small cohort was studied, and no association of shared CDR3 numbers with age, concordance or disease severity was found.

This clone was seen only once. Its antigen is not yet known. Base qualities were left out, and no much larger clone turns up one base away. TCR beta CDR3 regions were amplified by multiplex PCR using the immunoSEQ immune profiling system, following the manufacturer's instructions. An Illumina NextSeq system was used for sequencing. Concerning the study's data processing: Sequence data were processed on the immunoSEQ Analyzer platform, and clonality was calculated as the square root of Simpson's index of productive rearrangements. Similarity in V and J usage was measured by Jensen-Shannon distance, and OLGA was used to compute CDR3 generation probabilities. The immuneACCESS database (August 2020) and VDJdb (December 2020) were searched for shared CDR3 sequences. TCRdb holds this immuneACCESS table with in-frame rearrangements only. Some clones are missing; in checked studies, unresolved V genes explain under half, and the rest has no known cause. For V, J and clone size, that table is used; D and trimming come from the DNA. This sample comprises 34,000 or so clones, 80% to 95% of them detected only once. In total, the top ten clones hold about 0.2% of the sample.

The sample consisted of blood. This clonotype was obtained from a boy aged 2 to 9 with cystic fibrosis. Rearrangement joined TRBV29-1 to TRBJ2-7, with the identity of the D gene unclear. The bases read TGCAGCGTTGAGGCACCCACCTACGAGCAGTACTTC. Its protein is CSVEAPTYEQYF.